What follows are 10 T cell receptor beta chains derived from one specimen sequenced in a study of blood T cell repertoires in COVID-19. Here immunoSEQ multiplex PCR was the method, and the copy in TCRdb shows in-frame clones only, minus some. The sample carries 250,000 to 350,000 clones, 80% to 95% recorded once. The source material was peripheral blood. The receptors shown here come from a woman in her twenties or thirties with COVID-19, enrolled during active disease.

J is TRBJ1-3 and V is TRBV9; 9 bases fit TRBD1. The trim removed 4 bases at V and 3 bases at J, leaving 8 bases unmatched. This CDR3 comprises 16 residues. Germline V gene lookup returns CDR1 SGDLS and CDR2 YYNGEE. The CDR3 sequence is CASSLRQGVNGNTIYF. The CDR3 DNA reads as TGTGCCAGCAGCCTCCGACAGGGGGTTAATGGAAACACCATATATTTT.

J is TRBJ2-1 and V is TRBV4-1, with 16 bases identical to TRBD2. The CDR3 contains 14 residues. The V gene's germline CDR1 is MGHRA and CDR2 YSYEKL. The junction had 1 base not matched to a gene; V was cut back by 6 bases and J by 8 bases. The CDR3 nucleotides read TGCGCCAGCAGGGGGACTAGCGGGAGGGATGAGCAGTTCTTC. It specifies CASRGTSGRDEQFF.

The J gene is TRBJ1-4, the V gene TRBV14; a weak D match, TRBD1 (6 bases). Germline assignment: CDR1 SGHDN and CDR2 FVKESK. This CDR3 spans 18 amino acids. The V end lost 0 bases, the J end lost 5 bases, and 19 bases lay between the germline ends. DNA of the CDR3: TGTGCCAGCAGCCAAGACCCTTATCCGGGACACAGGAATGAAAAACTGTTTTTT. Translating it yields CASSQDPYPGHRNEKLFF.

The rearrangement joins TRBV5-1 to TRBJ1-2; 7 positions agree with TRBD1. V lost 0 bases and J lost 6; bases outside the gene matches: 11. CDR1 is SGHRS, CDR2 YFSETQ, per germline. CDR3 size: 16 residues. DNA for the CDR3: TGCGCCAGCAGCTTGGCCCCGCCACAGGGGTCAAATGGCTACACCTTC. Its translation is CASSLAPPQGSNGYTF.

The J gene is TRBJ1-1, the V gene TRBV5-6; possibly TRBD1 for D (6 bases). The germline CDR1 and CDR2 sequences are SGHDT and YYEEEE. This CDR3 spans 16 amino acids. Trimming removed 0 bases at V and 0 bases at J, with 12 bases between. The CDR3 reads CASSLGGEGVNTEAFF. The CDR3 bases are TGTGCCAGCAGCTTGGGAGGGGAGGGGGTGAACACTGAAGCTTTCTTT. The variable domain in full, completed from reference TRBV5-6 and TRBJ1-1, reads DAGVTQSPTHLIKTRGQQVTLRCSPKSGHDTVSWYQQALGQGPQFIFQYYEEEERQRGNFPDRFSGHQFPNYSSELNVNALLLGDSALYLCASSLGGEGVNTEAFFGQGTRLTVV.

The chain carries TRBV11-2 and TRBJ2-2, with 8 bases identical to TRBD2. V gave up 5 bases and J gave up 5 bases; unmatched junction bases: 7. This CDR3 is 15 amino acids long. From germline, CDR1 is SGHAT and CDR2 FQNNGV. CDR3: CASSALGLDTGELFF. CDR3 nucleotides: TGTGCCAGCAGCGCACTGGGACTAGATACCGGGGAGCTGTTTTTT.

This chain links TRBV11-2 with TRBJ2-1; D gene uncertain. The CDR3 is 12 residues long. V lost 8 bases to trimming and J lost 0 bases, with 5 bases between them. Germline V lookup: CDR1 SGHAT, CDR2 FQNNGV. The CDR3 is CASQFSYNEQFF. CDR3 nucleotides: TGTGCCAGCCAATTCTCCTACAATGAGCAGTTCTTC.

The CDR3 spells CASSDSQSQQKLFF. The DNA for the CDR3 is TGCGCCAGCAGTGATTCGCAGTCTCAACAAAAACTGTTTTTT. The chain couples TRBV10-1 to TRBJ1-4; the D is unclear. The CDR3 loop spans 14 amino acids. The germline V gene has CDR1 WNHNN and CDR2 SYGVQD (reference sequence). V dropped 3 bases and J dropped 9 bases, with 14 bases sitting between them.

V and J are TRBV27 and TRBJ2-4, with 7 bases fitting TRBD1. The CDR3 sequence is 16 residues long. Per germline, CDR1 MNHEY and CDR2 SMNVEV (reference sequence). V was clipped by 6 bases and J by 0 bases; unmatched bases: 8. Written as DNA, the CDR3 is TGTGCCAGCAGCGCCGGGACAGCCCTAGCCAAAAACATTCAGTACTTC. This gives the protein CASSAGTALAKNIQYF.

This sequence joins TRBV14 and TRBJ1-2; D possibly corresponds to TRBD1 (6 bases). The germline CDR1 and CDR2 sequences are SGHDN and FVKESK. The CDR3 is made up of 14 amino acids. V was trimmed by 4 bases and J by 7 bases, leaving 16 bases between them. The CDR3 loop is CASSRVAQGSGYTF. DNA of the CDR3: TGTGCCAGCAGCCGGGTCGCTCAGGGGAGTGGCTACACCTTC.